The sample holds one count of the clone carrying this T cell receptor (beta chain). The entry originates in a study of T cell changes during pregnancy in multiple sclerosis. TCRdb's table, derived via immunoSEQ multiplex PCR, lists solely in-frame clones and lacks some. The table records 35,000 or so clones, approximately 90% of them present only once. The V gene end was trimmed by 6 bases and the J gene end by 5 bases; junction bases not matched to a gene: 11. Germline CDR1 is SNHLY and CDR2 is FYNNEI. The CDR3 runs to 16 residues. The receptor was isolated from a female donor with multiple sclerosis, enrolled in a pregnancy study. The specimen comprised CD8+ T cells from peripheral blood mononuclear cells, sampled in the third trimester of pregnancy. J is TRBJ2-7 and V is TRBV2, with 12 bases aligning to TRBD2. CDR3 DNA sequence: TGTGCCAGCAGGCTTCTAGCGGGAGGGCCTTTAAACGAGCAGTACTTC. Translating gives CASRLLAGGPLNEQYF.